The rows below give T cell receptor beta chains drawn from one sample of a study of CD8 T cells in Susac syndrome. From the immunoSEQ multiplex PCR reads, TCRdb called clonotypes with MiXCR, one entry per CDR3 protein. The table lists approximately 100,000 distinct CDR3 sequences, approximately 91% of them singletons. Specimen: CD4+ T cells from PBMCs. Source of these receptors: a human donor in good health. CDR3s include the opening cysteine and the closing phenylalanine or tryptophan. A D gene is named only where the DNA matches it firmly. Clone size appears in some rows only: once, few, many, or a class for an expanded clone.

clone_size j_call d_call v_call cdr3_nt cdr3_aa
. TRBJ1-2 . TRBV20-1 TGCAGTGCTAGAGACCGGGACTTGCCTAACTATGGCTACACCTTC CSARDRDLPNYGYTF
. TRBJ1-5 . TRBV4-3 TGCGCCAGCAGCCAAGGGGTTCCCGGTAGCAATCAGCCCCAGCATTTT CASSQGVPGSNQPQHF
. TRBJ2-2 . TRBV4-1 TGCGCCAGCAGCCCCAAGACGGGGGAAGGGACCGGGGAGCTGTTTTTT CASSPKTGEGTGELFF
. TRBJ2-2 . TRBV9 TGTGCCAGCAGCGTAGAGCCGGAGGTTCCCGGGGAGCTGTTTTTT CASSVEPEVPGELFF
. TRBJ2-7 . TRBV6-5 TGTGCCAGCAGTTACGGGACTTCCTACGAGCAGTACTTC CASSYGTSYEQYF
. TRBJ2-3 . TRBV4-3 TGCGCCAGCAGCCAAGAAGAGGGGATTTCATTGGTTACGCAGTATTTT CASSQEEGISLVTQYF
. TRBJ2-1 TRBD2 TRBV2 TGTGCCAGCAGTGAAGTCGCGGGGGGGAAAAATGAGCAGTTCTTC CASSEVAGGKNEQFF
. TRBJ1-2 TRBD1 TRBV20-1 TGCAGTGCTAGGGACAGGGACGGCTATGGCTACACCTTC CSARDRDGYGYTF
. TRBJ1-4 TRBD1 TRBV25-1 TGTGCCAGCAGTCCACCACAGGGGGCGCCTGAAAAACTGTTTTTT CASSPPQGAPEKLFF
. TRBJ1-5 . TRBV13 TGTGCCAGCAGCTTCCGGGCCGACAATCAGCCCCAGCATTTT CASSFRADNQPQHF
. TRBJ1-2 . TRBV6-6 TGTGCCAGCAGTTACTCCCTCGGCAGGGAGGGTGGCTACACCTTC CASSYSLGREGGYTF
. TRBJ2-7 TRBD2 TRBV10-3 TGTGCCATCCGGGGCGTCCTAGCGGGGGCCTACGAGCAGTACTTC CAIRGVLAGAYEQYF
. TRBJ2-7 . TRBV7-9 TGTGCCAGCAGCTCGCTCGGAGGACAGGAGGGCATCTACGAGCAGTACTTC CASSSLGGQEGIYEQYF
. TRBJ1-3 . TRBV12-3/TRBV12-4 TGTGCCAGTATGGACGGCAGCTCTGGAAACACCATATATTTT CASMDGSSGNTIYF
. TRBJ1-2 . TRBV5-1 TGCGCCAGCAGCCTACAATATGGGGGCTACTATGGCTACACCTTC CASSLQYGGYYGYTF
. TRBJ1-2 . TRBV6-6 TGTGCCAGCAGTTACCCCAGGGCGGGGGGCGATTATGGCTACACCTTC CASSYPRAGGDYGYTF
. TRBJ1-5 . TRBV5-6 TGTGCCAGCAGCACCCGGACAGCTAGTCAGCCCCAGCATTTT CASSTRTASQPQHF
. TRBJ2-7 . TRBV20-1 TGCAGTGCTAGAACGGCAACGTACGAGCAGTACTTC CSARTATYEQYF
. TRBJ2-2 . TRBV6-5 TGTGCCAGCAAGCGAGGGAGCTTAGTGACCGGGGAGCTGTTTTTT CASKRGSLVTGELFF
. TRBJ2-3 . TRBV7-2 TGTGCCAGCAGCCCCAGGGCAGGCACAGATACGCAGTATTTT CASSPRAGTDTQYF
. TRBJ2-5 TRBD1 TRBV5-1 TGCGCCAGCAGCCTGGGGACAGGGGGAGAGACCCAGTACTTC CASSLGTGGETQYF
. TRBJ1-1 . TRBV6-2/TRBV6-3 TGTGCCAGCAGTTACTCGCCCGCGTCAGGGAGTACTGAAGCTTTCTTT CASSYSPASGSTEAFF
. TRBJ2-7 . TRBV3-1 TGTGCCAGCAGCCAAGGCCCGGACAGTCCCTGCGAGCAGTACTTC CASSQGPDSPCEQYF
. TRBJ1-1 . TRBV4-1 TGCGCCAGCAGCCAAGAATGGAGGGTCATGAACACTGAAGCTTTCTTT CASSQEWRVMNTEAFF
. TRBJ2-3 . TRBV11-2 TGTGCCAGCAGCTTAGGTGGTGCAGATACGCAGTATTTT CASSLGGADTQYF
. TRBJ2-2 TRBD2 TRBV20-1 TGCAGTGCTAGCGGGAGGCAGAACACCGGGGAGCTGTTTTTT CSASGRQNTGELFF
. TRBJ2-7 . TRBV20-1 TGCAGTGCTAGAGATCTATCTCGCGAGCAGTACTTC CSARDLSREQYF
. TRBJ2-1 . TRBV19 TGTGCCAGTGATGTCGGGGGGCGACCGAGGGATGAGCAGTTCTTC CASDVGGRPRDEQFF
once TRBJ1-2 . TRBV23-1 TGCGCCAGCAGTAGTCGGAGGAAGCAGAACTATGGCTACACCTTC CASSSRRKQNYGYTF